The T cell receptor beta chain under discussion was sequenced for a study of Ad26.COV2.S vaccination and SARS-CoV-2 variants. Findings and limits, study-wide: While placebo recipients had lower spike-specific TCR breadth, vaccine recipients had more. Considerable breadth of spike-specific CD8+ and CD4+ T cell responses has reportedly been documented following vaccination. An underestimation of total T cell responses may have resulted from the TCR breadth and depth analyses. Vaccine recipients and placebo recipients showed similar non-spike TCR breadth.

Method: immunoSEQ multiplex PCR; TCRdb's copy keeps in-frame clones and lacks some. The sample records around 45,000 clones, 65% to 90% being singletons. Regarding this clone: Antigen unknown.

In germline, CDR1 is LGHDT, CDR2 YNNKEL (reference sequence). The germline V and J ends were trimmed by 4 bases and 7 bases, with 16 bases remaining between them. The CDR3 sequence is 14 residues long. This sample comprised peripheral blood, obtained after recovery from COVID-19. The chain couples TRBV3-1 (or the pseudogene TRBV3-2) to TRBJ1-2; TRBD1 might be the D (6 bases). The source is a human donor who had recovered from COVID-19. The CDR3 bases are TGTGCCAGCAGCCCCACGGGGGGCGGATCTGGCTACACCTTC. Protein: CASSPTGGGSGYTF.